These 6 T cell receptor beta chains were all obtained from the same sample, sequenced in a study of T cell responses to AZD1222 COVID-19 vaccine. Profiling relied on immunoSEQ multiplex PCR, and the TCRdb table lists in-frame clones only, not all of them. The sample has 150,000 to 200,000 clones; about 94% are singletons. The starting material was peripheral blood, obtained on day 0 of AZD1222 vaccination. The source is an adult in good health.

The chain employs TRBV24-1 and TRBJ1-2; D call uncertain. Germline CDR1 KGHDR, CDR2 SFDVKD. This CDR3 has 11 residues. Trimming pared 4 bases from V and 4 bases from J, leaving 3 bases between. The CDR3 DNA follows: TGTGCCACCAGTGACATCTATGGCTACACCTTC. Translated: CATSDIYGYTF.

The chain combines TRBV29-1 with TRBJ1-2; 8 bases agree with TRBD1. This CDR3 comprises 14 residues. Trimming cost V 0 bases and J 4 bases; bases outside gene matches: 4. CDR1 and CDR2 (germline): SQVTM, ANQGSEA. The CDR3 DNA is TGCAGCGTTGAAGACCCCAGGGGGCCCTATGGCTACACCTTC. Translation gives CSVEDPRGPYGYTF.

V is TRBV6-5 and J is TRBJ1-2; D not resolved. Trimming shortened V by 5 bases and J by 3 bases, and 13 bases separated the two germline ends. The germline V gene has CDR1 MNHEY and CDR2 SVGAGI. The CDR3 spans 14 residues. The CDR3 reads CASSPPSGDYGYTF. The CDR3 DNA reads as TGTGCCAGCAGTCCGCCGTCCGGGGACTATGGCTACACCTTC.

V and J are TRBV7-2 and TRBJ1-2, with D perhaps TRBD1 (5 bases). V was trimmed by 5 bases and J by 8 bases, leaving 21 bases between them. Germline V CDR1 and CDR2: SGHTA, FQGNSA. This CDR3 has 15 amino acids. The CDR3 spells CASSPVAGRNRGYTF. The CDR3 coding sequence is TGTGCCAGCAGCCCAGTAGCGGGGCGGAACCGCGGCTACACCTTC.

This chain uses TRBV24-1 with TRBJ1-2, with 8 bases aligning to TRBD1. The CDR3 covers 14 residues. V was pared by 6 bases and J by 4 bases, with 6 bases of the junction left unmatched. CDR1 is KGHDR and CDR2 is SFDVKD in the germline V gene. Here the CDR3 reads CATSYRDRSYGYTF. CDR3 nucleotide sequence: TGTGCCACCAGTTATCGGGACAGGAGCTATGGCTACACCTTC.

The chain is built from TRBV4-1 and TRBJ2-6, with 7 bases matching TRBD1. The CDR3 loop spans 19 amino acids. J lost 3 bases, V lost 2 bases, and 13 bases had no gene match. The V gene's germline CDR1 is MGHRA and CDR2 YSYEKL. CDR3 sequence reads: CASSQSSQGSPLGANVLTF. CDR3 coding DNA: TGCGCCAGCAGCCAATCCTCACAGGGGAGCCCACTTGGGGCCAACGTCCTGACTTTC.